The T cell receptor (beta chain) described here comes from a study of blood T cell repertoires in COVID-19 (dated by TCRdb to between 2020 and 2021). At the level of the whole study: Samples covering the acute and convalescent phases of COVID-19 were provided by collaborators in the United States, Italy and Spain. Subjects who had been exposed to COVID-19, were actively infected with it, or had recovered from it provided the deeply sampled blood TCRbeta repertoires that made up the dataset. Samples were obtained from the ongoing ImmuneRACE study (first 160 participants) and from some 1,200 subjects provided by 6 global collaborators. The repertoires were released in a freely available public database meant as a resource for research on the immune response to SARS-CoV-2. Where HLA class I and class II types were available, the types were taken from metadata supplied by the sample provider, not from assay-based typing. The material from the prospective study consisted of cDNA or gDNA derived from T cells, B-cell-depleted T cells, or PBMCs. Nearly every sample came with metadata listing a de-identified subject ID, COVID-19 status, age in years and sex.

The immunoSEQ Assay, a bias-controlled multiplex PCR, was used to amplify TCRbeta CDR3 regions from genomic DNA. The paper's processing steps were these. Within the assay, amplification of reference gene primers was used to estimate how many nucleated cells each sample contained. To quantify the absolute abundance of each unique TCRbeta CDR3 rearrangement, sequence reads were collapsed and filtered. For each sample, productive Simpson clonality was calculated by taking the square root of Simpson's diversity index across productive rearrangements. TCRdb retrieved this table from immuneACCESS and kept in-frame rearrangements only. Not all clones are present; in checked studies, unresolved V genes account for under half, and no reason is known for the remainder. For V, J and clone size, that table is used; D and trimming come from the DNA. The sample table shows approximately 250,000 clones, and roughly four fifths are seen once. Roughly 4% of the sample is taken by the ten largest.

Trimming removed 2 bases from V and 7 bases from J, leaving 15 bases between the germline ends. CDR1 and CDR2 are drawn from the germline V gene: MNHEY, SVGAGI. The CDR3 covers 15 residues, taking in both the cysteine and the phenylalanine. Of all the DNA, just the CDR3 is kept, 45 bases in frame from base 1. General conclusions and limits of the study: Clinical and demographic metadata were provided uncurated, with the amount varying by source and participant.

Participants in the prospective study were aged 18 to 89 years, lived in 24 United States geographic areas, and enrolled through a virtual design. In the prospective study, cohorts were assigned on the basis of participant-reported clinical history obtained from a screening survey and a study questionnaire. Mobile phlebotomists in the prospective study collected whole blood, serum and a nasopharyngeal or oropharyngeal swab from every participant. Participants in the prospective study had the option to provide additional blood draws and questionnaires over a roughly 2-month period. Before DNA extraction, prospective study blood samples were shipped either frozen or at room temperature. On this clone itself: This receptor's antigen is unknown. No per-base quality is available; no much larger clone lies one base away.

The chain was built from TRBV6-5 and TRBJ2-1, and TRBD2 may be the D gene, going by 6 matching bases. This receptor was obtained from a man aged 25-45 years with acute COVID-19. The specimen was PBMCs or T cells enriched from blood (not recorded which). The DNA is TGTGCCAGCAGTTACCTTGCGGGAAGAGAAAATGAGCAGTTCTTC. It translates as CASSYLAGRENEQFF.